These 23 T cell receptor beta chains came from one sample sequenced in a study of post-analysis software for immune sequencing data. Overall study findings and caveats: Five TRBV segments, including TRBV5-6, TRBV5-1 and TRBV20-1, were more frequent in patients than controls.

TCR beta cDNA libraries included unique molecular identifiers. TCRdb reprocessed the PCR reads via MiXCR and lists one record per CDR3 protein. The sample has approximately 770,000 distinct CDR3 sequences, just over 45% seen once; the top ten hold over 4.5%. The antigens these receptors bind are not known. The specimen sequenced was blood. The receptor source for this set is a girl aged 10-17 years with multiple sclerosis.

The table lists this clonotype with a few counts. The V call is TRBV28, the J call TRBJ2-7; D is perhaps TRBD1 (5 bases). The tail of the sequence fits TRBJ2-5 better, so the J call may be wrong. Per the germline V gene, CDR1 is MDHEN and CDR2 is SYDVKM. The CDR3 is made up of 13 amino acids. The CDR3 nucleotides are TGTGCCAGCAGTCCCCTGCAGGGAGAGACCCAGTACTTC. It encodes CASSPLQGETQYF.

This clonotype was detected only a few times. For the CDR3, the DNA is TGTGCCAGCAGCTTAATGGTACCCACAGATACGCAGTATTTT. Translation: CASSLMVPTDTQYF. The chain has TRBV7-3 and TRBJ2-3; no definite D call. The germline V and J ends were trimmed by 1 base and 2 bases, with 7 bases remaining between them. Germline assignment: CDR1 SGHTA and CDR2 FQGTGA. This CDR3 has 14 amino acids.

The count of this clonotype is one. The chain has TRBV7-3 and TRBJ2-3, with D perhaps being TRBD1 or TRBD2 (5 bases each). CDR1 SGHTA and CDR2 FQGTGA come from the germline V gene. CDR3 length equals 16 residues. V gave up 2 bases and J gave up 0 bases, with 12 bases separating them. The CDR3 coding sequence is TGTGCCAGCAGCTTAGGGGGTTTCCCTAGCACAGATACGCAGTATTTT. It is translated as CASSLGGFPSTDTQYF.

The V gene is TRBV10-3, the J gene TRBJ2-2; 8 bases fit TRBD2. The CDR3 has 17 residues. Germline CDR1 reads ENHRY; CDR2 reads SYGVKD. V lost 4 bases and J lost 4; bases outside the gene matches: 11. Here the CDR3 DNA reads TGTGCCATCAGTGCGAAGCGGGAGATACGGGGCACCGGGGAGCTGTTTTTT. Encoded protein: CAISAKREIRGTGELFF.

This clonotype has a handful of counts. The CDR3 DNA follows: TGTGCCAGCAGTTTATCGCGGGGGGCCCACAATGAGCAGTTCTTC. Translating gives CASSLSRGAHNEQFF. The V call is TRBV27, the J call TRBJ2-1; 8 bases fit TRBD2. CDR1 is MNHEY, CDR2 SMNVEV, per germline (reference sequence). The CDR3 runs 15 residues. V was clipped by 0 bases and J by 5 bases; unmatched bases: 3.

The sample holds a few counts of this clonotype. The chain employs TRBV7-9 and TRBJ1-4, with D possibly matching TRBD1 (6 bases). The CDR3 loop spans 17 amino acids. CDR1 is SEHNR and CDR2 is FQNEAQ in the germline V gene (reference sequence). V dropped 1 base and J dropped 6 bases, with 18 bases sitting between them. The CDR3, as DNA: TGTGCCAGCAGCTTAGGCCTTTCAAGGGCAGGGGATGAAAAACTGTTTTTT. Its protein is CASSLGLSRAGDEKLFF.

This clonotype was seen a few times. This chain uses TRBV7-9 with TRBJ2-5, with D tentatively TRBD1 or TRBD2 (5 bases each). The CDR3 spans 13 residues. Germline assignment: CDR1 SEHNR and CDR2 FQNEAQ (reference sequence). V was trimmed by 6 bases and J by 2 bases, leaving 10 bases between them. This CDR3 reads CASRSGLQETQYF. The DNA of the CDR3 is TGTGCCAGCAGATCGGGGCTACAAGAGACCCAGTACTTC. The full variable domain, in which reference TRBV7-9 and TRBJ2-5 provide the parts outside the CDR3, is DTGVSQNPRHKITKRGQNVTFRCDPISEHNRLYWYRQTLGQGPEFLTYFQNEAQLEKSRLLSDRFSAERPKGSFSTLEIQRTEQGDSAMYLCASRSGLQETQYFGPGTRLLVL.

The rearrangement joins TRBV29-1 to TRBJ2-1; tentative D call: TRBD2 (6 bases). Germline V gene sequence: CDR1 SQVTM, CDR2 ANQGSEA. V was trimmed by 4 bases and J by 6 bases, leaving 22 bases between them. The CDR3 consists of 16 residues. CDR3 region: CSVGLLSAGSFNEQFF. DNA of the CDR3: TGCAGCGTTGGCCTTTTGTCGGCGGGATCGTTCAATGAGCAGTTCTTC.

About this clonotype: The germline gene is not matched at one end of the junction; a read error may be the cause. J is TRBJ2-1 and V is TRBV7-6; tentative D call: TRBD2 (6 bases). Germline V gene data show CDR1 as SGHVS and CDR2 as FNYEAQ. The CDR3 totals 14 residues. CDR3 nucleotide sequence: TGTGCCGGCAGCTTAGTTCCGGGAGTGGGTGAGCAGTTCTTC. Its translation: CAGSLVPGVGEQFF.

The V and J genes are TRBV29-1 and TRBJ2-3; no reliable D call. Germline CDR1 SQVTM, CDR2 ANQGSEA. The CDR3 runs to 15 residues. Trimming shortened V by 0 bases and J by 0 bases, and 10 bases separated the two germline ends. The CDR3 loop reads CSVEDAGPSTDTQYF. CDR3 DNA: TGCAGCGTTGAAGATGCAGGCCCTAGCACAGATACGCAGTATTTT.

In its sample, this clonotype was seen a few times. DNA of the CDR3: TGCGCCAGCAGCCAACTCGGGACTAGCGGGTACGAGACCCAGTACTTC. Translation: CASSQLGTSGYETQYF. V gene TRBV4-3 combines with J gene TRBJ2-5; TRBD2 agrees at 12 bases. Germline V gene data show CDR1 as LGHNA and CDR2 as YSLEER. The CDR3 length is 16 residues. V shed 2 bases and J 5 bases; nucleotides not matched to a gene: 6.

The chain is built from TRBV27 and TRBJ2-7; D is undetermined. The germline V and J ends were trimmed by 8 bases and 3 bases, with 14 bases remaining between them. The CDR3 is 13 residues long. Germline V gene lookup returns CDR1 MNHEY and CDR2 SMNVEV (reference sequence). The CDR3 region has the DNA TGTGCCAGCGGCCGGAGCGAATACTACGAGCAGTACTTC. It is translated as CASGRSEYYEQYF.

The chain has TRBV4-2 and TRBJ2-2; 7 bases are shared with TRBD2. The CDR3 sequence is 16 residues long. J lost 2 bases, V lost 0 bases, and 3 bases had no gene match. Germline CDR1 reads LGHNA; CDR2 reads YNFKEQ. DNA for the CDR3: TGTGCCAGCAGCCAAGAGGCTAGCGGTAACACCGGGGAGCTGTTTTTT. Its protein product is CASSQEASGNTGELFF.

In this sample, this clonotype turned up a few times. V is TRBV7-2 and J is TRBJ1-2; unclear D gene. Germline CDR1 and CDR2: SGHTA and FQGNSA. Trimming took off 4 bases at V and 3 bases at J, with 18 bases between the two ends. This CDR3 contains 16 residues. CDR3 sequence: CASSWSGQVADYGYTF. DNA for the CDR3: TGTGCCAGCAGCTGGTCCGGGCAGGTCGCGGACTATGGCTACACCTTC.

This clonotype came up a few times. The chain employs TRBV6-5 and TRBJ1-2; D might be TRBD1 (5 bases). In germline, CDR1 is MNHEY, CDR2 SVGAGI. Trimming took off 9 bases at V and 8 bases at J, with 13 bases between the two ends. CDR3 length: 11 amino acids. The CDR3 protein is CASQGPGGYTF. DNA of the CDR3: TGTGCCAGTCAGGGCCCGGGAGGCTACACCTTC.

This clonotype occurred a few times. This rearrangement joins TRBV9 to TRBJ2-7, with D maybe TRBD2 (5 bases). CDR1 and CDR2 (germline): SGDLS, YYNGEE. The CDR3 length is 15 residues. The V and J ends lost 0 bases and 3 bases respectively, with 13 bases between them. The chain's CDR3 is CASSVGPDGDYEQYF. CDR3 nucleotide sequence: TGTGCCAGCAGCGTAGGACCCGACGGGGACTACGAGCAGTACTTC.

The genes are TRBV7-2 and TRBJ2-5; D ambiguous. In germline, CDR1 is SGHTA, CDR2 FQGNSA. Trimming cost V 5 bases and J 4 bases, with 5 bases left between them. CDR3 length: 11 amino acids. The CDR3 spells CASSLIETQYF. The CDR3 DNA sequence: TGTGCCAGCAGCCTCATAGAGACCCAGTACTTC.

The chain joins TRBV20-1 to TRBJ2-7, with TRBD2 matching over 9 bases. This CDR3 region has 15 residues. Looked up from germline, CDR1 is DFQATT and CDR2 is SNEGSKA (reference sequence). The trim removed 3 bases at V and 5 bases at J, leaving 11 bases unmatched. The CDR3, as DNA: TGCAGTGCTAGTGGGGCCTCACTAGCGGGCCACGAGCAGTACTTC. Translating it yields CSASGASLAGHEQYF.

The chain couples TRBV5-6 to TRBJ2-5, with 12 positions matching TRBD2. The CDR3 contains 17 residues. The V gene end was trimmed by 2 bases and the J gene end by 5 bases; junction bases not matched to a gene: 10. Germline CDR1 SGHDT, CDR2 YYEEEE. The CDR3, as DNA: TGTGCCAGCAGCTTTAAGGCTAGCGGGGGGGCCTGGGAGACCCAGTACTTC. Its translation is CASSFKASGGAWETQYF.

The chain recombines TRBV27 with TRBJ2-5; TRBD1 matches 11 bases. Germline values: CDR1 MNHEY, CDR2 SMNVEV (reference sequence). V gave up 10 bases and J gave up 5 bases; unmatched junction bases: 6. The CDR3 is 13 amino acids. CDR3 amino acids: CATGQGAEETQYF. In nucleotides, the CDR3 is TGTGCCACAGGACAGGGGGCTGAGGAGACCCAGTACTTC.

CDR3 nucleotides: TGTGCCAGCAGTTGGGCGGGCGAGGCCCCCTACAATGAGCAGTTCTTC. Amino acid sequence: CASSWAGEAPYNEQFF. This chain uses TRBV12-3 or TRBV12-4 with TRBJ2-1, with a weak D call TRBD2 (5 bases). The V and J ends lost 4 bases and 2 bases respectively, with 15 bases between them. The CDR3 totals 16 residues.

This clonotype was recorded only once. The chain uses TRBV6-5 and TRBJ2-7; 8 positions agree with TRBD2. Germline CDR1 and CDR2: MNHEY and SVGAGI. V gave up 0 bases and J gave up 5 bases; unmatched junction bases: 15. The CDR3 is 18 amino acids. The CDR3 loop reads CASSYSVLRTSPADEQYF. CDR3 sequence (DNA): TGTGCCAGCAGTTACTCGGTGTTACGGACTAGCCCGGCGGACGAGCAGTACTTC.

The V gene is TRBV13, the J gene TRBJ2-2, with TRBD1 identical over 12 bases. Germline CDR1 PRHDT, CDR2 FYEKMQ (reference sequence). This CDR3 has 20 residues. The J segment lost 2 bases and the V segment lost 0 bases, leaving 10 bases of the junction unmatched. The CDR3 protein is CASSLGLSGTGGRNTGELFF. Here the CDR3 DNA reads TGTGCCAGCAGCTTAGGCCTTAGCGGGACAGGGGGCCGAAACACCGGGGAGCTGTTTTTT.